The 6 T cell receptor beta chains listed next were all sequenced from one sample in a study of shared clonotypes between healthy human individuals. Using immunoSEQ multiplex PCR, the repertoire was profiled, and TCRdb retains in-frame clones only, with some absent. The data contain over 2 million clones, around 93% of them seen just once; the ten biggest clones take up roughly 0.34%. Sequencing input: naive CD4+ T cells from PBMCs. Subset meaning: CD45RA+ positively selected. The receptors here all came from a man in his late teens or twenties in good health. Some clones in this sample may be carry-over from other donors' samples.

Worth noting for this clone: Other nucleotide sequences in the sample specify the same CDR3. The chain has TRBV5-1 and TRBJ2-5; 7 positions agree with TRBD1. Unmatched junction bases numbered 6, after V lost 2 bases and J lost 5 bases. This CDR3 has 14 residues. Germline V gene sequence: CDR1 SGHRS, CDR2 YFSETQ. CDR3 region: CASSFRDRQETQYF. The CDR3 DNA is TGCGCCAGCAGCTTCCGGGACAGACAGGAGACCCAGTACTTC.

V gene TRBV2 combines with J gene TRBJ2-5, with no clear D. V was shortened by 2 bases and J by 5 bases, with 9 bases between the two germline ends. CDR3 length: 13 amino acids. CDR1 and CDR2 (germline): SNHLY, FYNNEI. CDR3 coding DNA: TGTGCCAGCAGTGAACGGCGGTCGGAGACCCAGTACTTC. This gives the protein CASSERRSETQYF.

CDR3 residues: CRASPRWGRAEAFF. CDR3 nucleotide sequence: TGCAGGGCCAGCCCAAGGTGGGGAAGGGCTGAAGCTTTCTTT. The chain combines TRBV29-1 with TRBJ1-1; D call uncertain. The CDR3 has 14 amino acids. From germline, CDR1 is SQVTM and CDR2 ANQGSEA.

Concerning this clone: Other DNA variants within this sample encode the same CDR3. The chain has TRBV7-2 and TRBJ2-1; D is ambiguous. Germline V gives CDR1 SGHTA, CDR2 FQGNSA. This CDR3 is built from 15 residues. V was cut by 1 base and J by 0 bases, with 7 bases left in between. CDR3 amino acids: CASSLGFGSYNEQFF. In DNA, the CDR3 is TGTGCCAGCAGCTTAGGGTTTGGCTCCTACAATGAGCAGTTCTTC.

The V gene is TRBV5-1, the J gene TRBJ2-1; D possibly uses TRBD1 or TRBD2 (5 bases each). Germline V CDR1 and CDR2: SGHRS, YFSETQ. The V gene lost 0 bases and the J gene lost 8 bases, with 15 bases spanning the gap. The CDR3 covers 15 residues. DNA of the CDR3: TGCGCCAGCAGCTTGGGAGGGATTAGGGACGATGAGCAGTTCTTC. Translation gives CASSLGGIRDDEQFF.

J is TRBJ2-1 and V is TRBV27, with a weak D call TRBD1 (6 bases). The CDR3 sequence is 16 residues long. Per the germline V gene, CDR1 is MNHEY and CDR2 is SMNVEV (reference sequence). V was cut by 1 base and J by 8 bases, with 18 bases left in between. CDR3 sequence: CASSLFRSRGIDEQFF. CDR3 bases: TGTGCCAGCAGTTTATTTCGGAGCAGGGGCATAGATGAGCAGTTCTTC.